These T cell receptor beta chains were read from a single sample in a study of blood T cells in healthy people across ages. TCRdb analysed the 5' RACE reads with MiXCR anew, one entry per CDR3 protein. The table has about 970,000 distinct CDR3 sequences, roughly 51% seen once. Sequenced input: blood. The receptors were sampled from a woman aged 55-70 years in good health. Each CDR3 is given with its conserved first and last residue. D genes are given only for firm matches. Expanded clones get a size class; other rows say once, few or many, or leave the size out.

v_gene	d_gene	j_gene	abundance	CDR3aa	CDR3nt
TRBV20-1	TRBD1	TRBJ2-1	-	CSARVAPSRGRGNEQFF	TGCAGTGCTAGAGTGGCCCCGTCGAGGGGCAGGGGGAATGAGCAGTTCTTC
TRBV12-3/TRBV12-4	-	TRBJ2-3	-	CASSIRRADTQYF	TGTGCCAGCAGTATACGACGAGCAGATACGCAGTATTTT
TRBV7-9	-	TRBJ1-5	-	CAISLGSSPQPQHF	TGTGCCATCAGCTTAGGCTCTTCGCCTCAGCCCCAGCATTTT
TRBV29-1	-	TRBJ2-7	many	CSVNGGWGDSYEQYF	TGCAGCGTTAATGGCGGGTGGGGTGACTCCTACGAGCAGTACTTC
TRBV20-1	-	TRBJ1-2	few	CSASHRARDYGYTF	TGCAGTGCTAGTCACAGGGCTAGGGACTATGGCTACACCTTC
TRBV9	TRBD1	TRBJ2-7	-	CASSEGTGRYEQYF	TGTGCCAGCAGCGAGGGGACAGGACGCTACGAGCAGTACTTC
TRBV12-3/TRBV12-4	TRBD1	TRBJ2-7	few	CASSGTGSYEQYF	TGTGCCAGCAGCGGGACAGGGTCCTACGAGCAGTACTTC
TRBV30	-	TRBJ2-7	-	CAWRGSVHEQYF	TGTGCCTGGAGAGGGTCGGTCCACGAGCAGTACTTC
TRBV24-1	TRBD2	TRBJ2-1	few	CATSDFGTSDEQFF	TGTGCCACCAGTGATTTCGGTACTAGCGATGAGCAGTTCTTC
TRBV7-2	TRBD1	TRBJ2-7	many	CASSLDGTVVGVEQYF	TGTGCCAGCAGCTTAGATGGGACAGTAGTCGGTGTCGAGCAGTACTTC
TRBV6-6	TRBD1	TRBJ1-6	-	CASSYRQGDSPLHF	TGTGCCAGCAGTTACAGACAGGGTGATTCACCCCTCCACTTT
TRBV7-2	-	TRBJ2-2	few	CASSLVGLGRTGELFF	TGTGCCAGCAGCTTAGTGGGGCTAGGGCGAACCGGGGAGCTGTTTTTT